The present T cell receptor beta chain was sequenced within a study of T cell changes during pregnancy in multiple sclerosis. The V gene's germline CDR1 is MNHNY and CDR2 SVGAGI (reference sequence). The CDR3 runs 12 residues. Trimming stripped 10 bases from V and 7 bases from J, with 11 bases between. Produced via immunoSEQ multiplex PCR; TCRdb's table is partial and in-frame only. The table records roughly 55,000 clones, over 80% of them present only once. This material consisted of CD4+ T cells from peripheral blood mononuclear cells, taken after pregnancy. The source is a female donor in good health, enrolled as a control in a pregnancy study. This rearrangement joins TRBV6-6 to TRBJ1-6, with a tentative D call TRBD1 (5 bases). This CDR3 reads CANGEGNSPLHF. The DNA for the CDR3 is TGTGCCAACGGGGAGGGGAATTCACCCCTCCACTTT.